This TCR beta chain was found in a study of cytomegalovirus exposure and HLA in healthy donors (dated by TCRdb to 2016 to 2017). Concerning the study at large: According to a later analysis, the approximately 130 validation repertoires were produced on the same platform as the roughly 600 repertoires of the first cohort. The study was designed to test whether signatures of past pathogen exposure could be identified by cataloging public T cell receptors. In addition to the first cohort of around 670 subjects, a separate validation cohort of 100 to 150 different subjects was used. To predict cytomegalovirus infection status, the study brought together high-throughput TCR immunosequencing, statistical association of individual TCRs with disease status, and machine learning. What the study reported, not specific to this receptor: Subsequent analysis determined that TCRs grouped into clusters in the first cohort also showed a tendency toward co-occurrence across the 120 validation repertoires, and 90% to 95% of cluster scores exceeded 0. According to the authors, the approach could potentially be generalized to other disease states and immunological phenotypes. Most TCR sequences were seen in very few donors, while some public TCRs were found in many individuals. In both the original and validation cohorts, the classifier was reported to diagnose cytomegalovirus status with high specificity and sensitivity. A later analysis lacked HLA typing for the validation cohort, so it scored co-occurrence in that cohort across all 120 repertoires. In vitro tests confirmed that a few of the cytomegalovirus-associated TCR beta chains recognize cytomegalovirus antigens. In the study, some 180 TCR beta chains were listed as associated with cytomegalovirus.

Preparation of the library involved the immunoSEQ multiplex PCR assay. As for the original processing: A statistical classification framework was developed to diagnose cytomegalovirus status using the catalog of TCR beta chain sequences. In its TCRdb copy, this immuneACCESS table keeps in-frame sequences only and misses some clones. Where compared with another copy, unresolved V genes explain less than half of these, and the others have no known cause. That table is the source of V, J and clone size, and D and trimming were worked out from the DNA. This sample is represented by some 150,000 clones; 80% to 90% of them were singletons. Of the sample, roughly 1.3% falls within the top ten clones. The donors belonged to the validation cohort of over a hundred subjects, which was separate from the roughly 700-subject first cohort. Worth noting for this clone: The antigen it binds to is not known. Within one base of it there is no much larger clone, and no base qualities were kept.

V and J lose 3 bases and 7 bases, and a span of 13 bases separates them. The CDR3, cysteine through phenylalanine, is 14 amino acids long. Only CDR3 DNA remains: 42 bases, in frame from the first base. CDR1 and CDR2 are read off the germline V gene as MRHNA and SNTAGT. The sequence was obtained from a woman between 25 and 40 years old in good health and CMV-seronegative. The sequenced sample was PBMCs. The sequence is built from TRBV6-4 and TRBJ2-1; the D gene is perhaps TRBD1, on 7 matching bases. The CDR3 reads as follows: CASSDSSGGNEQFF. The DNA sequence is TGTGCCAGCAGTGATTCGTCAGGGGGGAATGAGCAGTTCTTC.